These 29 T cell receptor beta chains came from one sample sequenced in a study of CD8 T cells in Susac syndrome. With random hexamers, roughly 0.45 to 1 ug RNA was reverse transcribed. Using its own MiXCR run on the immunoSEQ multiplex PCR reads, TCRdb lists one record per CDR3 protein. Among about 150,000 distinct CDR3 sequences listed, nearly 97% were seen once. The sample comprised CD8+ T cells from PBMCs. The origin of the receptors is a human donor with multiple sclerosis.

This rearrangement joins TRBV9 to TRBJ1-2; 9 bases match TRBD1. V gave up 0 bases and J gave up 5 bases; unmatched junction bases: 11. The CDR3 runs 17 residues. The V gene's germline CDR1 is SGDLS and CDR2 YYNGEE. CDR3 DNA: TGTGCCAGCAGCGTAGGGACAGGGGCACTGGGGGAGTATGGCTACACCTTC. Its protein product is CASSVGTGALGEYGYTF.

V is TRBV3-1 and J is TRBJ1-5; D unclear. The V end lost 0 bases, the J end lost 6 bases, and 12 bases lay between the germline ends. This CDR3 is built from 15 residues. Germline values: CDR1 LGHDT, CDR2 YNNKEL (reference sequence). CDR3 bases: TGTGCCAGCAGCCAAGATTTGAGGGTTCCTCAGCCCCAGCATTTT. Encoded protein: CASSQDLRVPQPQHF.

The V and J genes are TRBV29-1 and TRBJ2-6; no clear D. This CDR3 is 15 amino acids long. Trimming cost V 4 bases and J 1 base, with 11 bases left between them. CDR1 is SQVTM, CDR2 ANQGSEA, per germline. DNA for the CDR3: TGCAGCGTTGGGTCGTGGGGTTCTGGGGCCAACGTCCTGACTTTC. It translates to CSVGSWGSGANVLTF.

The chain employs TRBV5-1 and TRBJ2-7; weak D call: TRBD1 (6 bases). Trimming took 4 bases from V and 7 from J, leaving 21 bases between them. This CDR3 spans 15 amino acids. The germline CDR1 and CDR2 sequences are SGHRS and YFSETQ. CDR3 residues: CASSPSPGQGSEQYF. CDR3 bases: TGCGCCAGCAGCCCGTCACCGGGACAAGGGAGTGAGCAGTACTTC.

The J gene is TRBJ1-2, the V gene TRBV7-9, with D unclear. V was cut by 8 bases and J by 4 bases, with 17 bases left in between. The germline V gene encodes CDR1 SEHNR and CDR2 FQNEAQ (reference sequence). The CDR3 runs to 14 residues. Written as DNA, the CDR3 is TGTGCCAGCGGCCCAAGCCCCACCCTCTATGGCTACACCTTC. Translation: CASGPSPTLYGYTF.

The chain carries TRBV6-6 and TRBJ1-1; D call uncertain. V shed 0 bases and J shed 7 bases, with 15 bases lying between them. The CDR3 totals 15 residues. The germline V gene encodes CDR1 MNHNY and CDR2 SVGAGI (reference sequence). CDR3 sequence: CASSYSAGFKDEAFF. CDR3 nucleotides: TGTGCCAGCAGTTACTCAGCGGGTTTTAAGGATGAAGCTTTCTTT.

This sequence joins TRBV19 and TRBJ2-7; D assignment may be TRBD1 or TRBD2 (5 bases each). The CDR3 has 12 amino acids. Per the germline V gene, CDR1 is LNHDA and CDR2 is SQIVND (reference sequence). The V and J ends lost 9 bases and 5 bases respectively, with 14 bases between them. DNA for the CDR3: TGTGCCAGCAACTCCGGGGCCCACGAGCAGTACTTC. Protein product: CASNSGAHEQYF. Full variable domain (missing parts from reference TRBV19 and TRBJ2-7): DGGITQSPKYLFRKEGQNVTLSCEQNLNHDAMYWYRQDPGQGLRLIYYSQIVNDFQKGDIAEGYSVSREKKESFPLTVTSAQKNPTAFYLCASNSGAHEQYFGPGTRLTVT.

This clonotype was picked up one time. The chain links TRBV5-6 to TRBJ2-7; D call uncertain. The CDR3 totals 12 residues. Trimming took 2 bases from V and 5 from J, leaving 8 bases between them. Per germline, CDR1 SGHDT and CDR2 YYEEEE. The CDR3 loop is CASSFGRDEQYV. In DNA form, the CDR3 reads TGTGCCAGCAGCTTCGGCCGGGACGAGCAGTACGTC.

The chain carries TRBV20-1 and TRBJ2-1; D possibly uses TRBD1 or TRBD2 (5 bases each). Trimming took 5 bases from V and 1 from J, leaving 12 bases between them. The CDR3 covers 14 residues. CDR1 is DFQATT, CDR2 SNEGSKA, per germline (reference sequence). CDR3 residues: CSALGTDSYNEQFF. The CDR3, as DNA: TGCAGTGCTTTAGGGACCGATTCCTACAATGAGCAGTTCTTC.

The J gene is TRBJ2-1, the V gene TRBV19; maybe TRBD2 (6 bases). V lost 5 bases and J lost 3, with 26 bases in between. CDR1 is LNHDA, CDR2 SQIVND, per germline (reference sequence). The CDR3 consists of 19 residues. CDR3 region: CASSPALGSWEEVYNEQFF. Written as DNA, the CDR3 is TGTGCCAGTAGTCCCGCCCTCGGTTCTTGGGAGGAGGTCTACAATGAGCAGTTCTTC.

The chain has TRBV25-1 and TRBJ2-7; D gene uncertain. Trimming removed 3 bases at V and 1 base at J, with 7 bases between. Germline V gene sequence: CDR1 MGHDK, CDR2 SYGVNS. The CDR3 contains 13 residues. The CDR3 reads CASSEGWSYEQYF. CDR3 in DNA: TGTGCCAGCAGTGAGGGGTGGTCCTACGAGCAGTACTTC.

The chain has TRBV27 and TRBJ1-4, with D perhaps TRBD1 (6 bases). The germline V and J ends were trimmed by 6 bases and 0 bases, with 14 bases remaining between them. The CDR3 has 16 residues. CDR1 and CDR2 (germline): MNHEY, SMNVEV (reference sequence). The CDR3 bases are TGTGCCAGCAGCCCCACAGGGACCTCAACTAATGAAAAACTGTTTTTT. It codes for CASSPTGTSTNEKLFF. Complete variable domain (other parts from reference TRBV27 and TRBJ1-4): EAQVTQNPRYLITVTGKKLTVTCSQNMNHEYMSWYRQDPGLGLRQIYYSMNVEVTDKGDVPEGYKVSRKEKRNFPLILESPSPNQTSLYFCASSPTGTSTNEKLFFGSGTQLSVL.

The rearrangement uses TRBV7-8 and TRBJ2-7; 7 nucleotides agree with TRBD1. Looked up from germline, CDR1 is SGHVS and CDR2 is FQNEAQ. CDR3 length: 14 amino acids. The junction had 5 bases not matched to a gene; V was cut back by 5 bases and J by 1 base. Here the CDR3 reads CASSGQAPSYEQYV. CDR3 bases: TGTGCCAGCAGCGGACAGGCTCCGTCCTACGAGCAGTACGTC.

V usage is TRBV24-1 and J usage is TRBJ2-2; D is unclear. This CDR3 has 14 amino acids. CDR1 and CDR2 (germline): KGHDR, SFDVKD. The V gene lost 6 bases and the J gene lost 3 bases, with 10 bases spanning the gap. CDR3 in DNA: TGTGCCACCAGTCGAGACAAAGACACCGGGGAGCTGTTTTTT. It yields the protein CATSRDKDTGELFF.

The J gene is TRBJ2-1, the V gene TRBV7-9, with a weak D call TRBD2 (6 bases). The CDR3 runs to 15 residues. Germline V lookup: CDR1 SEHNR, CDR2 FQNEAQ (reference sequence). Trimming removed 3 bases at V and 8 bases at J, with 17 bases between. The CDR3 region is CASSFFMSRDYEQFF. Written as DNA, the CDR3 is TGTGCCAGCAGCTTCTTTATGAGCAGGGACTATGAGCAGTTCTTC. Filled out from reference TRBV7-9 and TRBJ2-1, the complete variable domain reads DTGVSQNPRHKITKRGQNVTFRCDPISEHNRLYWYRQTLGQGPEFLTYFQNEAQLEKSRLLSDRFSAERPKGSFSTLEIQRTEQGDSAMYLCASSFFMSRDYEQFFGPGTRLTVL.

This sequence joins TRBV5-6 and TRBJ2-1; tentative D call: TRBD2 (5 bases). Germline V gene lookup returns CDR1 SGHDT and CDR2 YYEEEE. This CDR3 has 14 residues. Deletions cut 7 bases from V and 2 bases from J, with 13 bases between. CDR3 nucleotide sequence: TGTGCCAGCCGGGATTCGGTTGCCTACAATGAGCAGTTCTTC. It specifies CASRDSVAYNEQFF.

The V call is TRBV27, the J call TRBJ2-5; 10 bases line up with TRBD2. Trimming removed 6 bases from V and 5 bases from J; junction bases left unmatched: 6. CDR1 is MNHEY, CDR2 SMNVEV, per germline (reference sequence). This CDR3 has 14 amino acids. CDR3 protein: CASSPQRGGETQYF. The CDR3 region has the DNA TGTGCCAGCAGCCCCCAGCGGGGGGGGGAGACCCAGTACTTC.

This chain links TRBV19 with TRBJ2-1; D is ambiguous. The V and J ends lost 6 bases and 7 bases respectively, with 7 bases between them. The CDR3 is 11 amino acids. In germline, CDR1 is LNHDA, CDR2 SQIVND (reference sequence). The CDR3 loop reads CASSNRNEQFF. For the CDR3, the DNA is TGTGCCAGTAGCAATCGGAATGAGCAGTTCTTC.

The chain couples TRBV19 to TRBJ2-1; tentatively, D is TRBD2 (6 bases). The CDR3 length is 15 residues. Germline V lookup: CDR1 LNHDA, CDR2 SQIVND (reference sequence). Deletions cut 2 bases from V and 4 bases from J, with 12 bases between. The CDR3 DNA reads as TGTGCCAGTAGTATATTGGGGGGACCTTACAATGAGCAGTTCTTC. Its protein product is CASSILGGPYNEQFF.

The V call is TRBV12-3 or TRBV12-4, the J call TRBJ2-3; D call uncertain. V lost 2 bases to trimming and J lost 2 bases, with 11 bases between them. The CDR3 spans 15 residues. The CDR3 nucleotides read TGTGCCAGCAGTTTATGGGCCAGAGACACAGATACGCAGTATTTT. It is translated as CASSLWARDTDTQYF.

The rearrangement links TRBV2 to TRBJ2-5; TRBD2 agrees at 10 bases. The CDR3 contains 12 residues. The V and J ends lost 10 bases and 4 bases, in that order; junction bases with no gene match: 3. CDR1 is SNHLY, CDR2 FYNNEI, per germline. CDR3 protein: CANLAGGETQYF. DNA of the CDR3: TGTGCCAACTTAGCGGGGGGAGAGACCCAGTACTTC.

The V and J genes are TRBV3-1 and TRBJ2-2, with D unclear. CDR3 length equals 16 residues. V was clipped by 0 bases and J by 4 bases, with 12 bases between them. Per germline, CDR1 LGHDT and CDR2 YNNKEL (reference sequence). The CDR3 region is CASSQESIVFTGELFF. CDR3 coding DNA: TGTGCCAGCAGCCAAGAGTCGATAGTGTTCACCGGGGAGCTGTTTTTT. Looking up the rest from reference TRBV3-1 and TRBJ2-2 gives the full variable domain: DTAVSQTPKYLVTQMGNDKSIKCEQNLGHDTMYWYKQDSKKFLKIMFSYNNKELIINETVPNRFSPKSPDKAHLNLHINSLELGDSAVYFCASSQESIVFTGELFFGEGSRLTVL.

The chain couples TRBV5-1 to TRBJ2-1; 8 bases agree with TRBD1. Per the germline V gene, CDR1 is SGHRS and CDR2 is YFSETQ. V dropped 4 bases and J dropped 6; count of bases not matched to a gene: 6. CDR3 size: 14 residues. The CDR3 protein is CASSAGQGGNEQFF. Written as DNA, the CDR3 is TGCGCCAGCAGCGCCGGACAGGGTGGCAATGAGCAGTTCTTC.

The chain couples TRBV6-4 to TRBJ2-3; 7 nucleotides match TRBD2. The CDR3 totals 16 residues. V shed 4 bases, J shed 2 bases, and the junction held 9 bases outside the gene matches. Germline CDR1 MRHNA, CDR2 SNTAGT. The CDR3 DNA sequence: TGTGCCAGCAGTGTTGCTAGCGGCTCTTTCACAGATACGCAGTATTTT. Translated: CASSVASGSFTDTQYF.

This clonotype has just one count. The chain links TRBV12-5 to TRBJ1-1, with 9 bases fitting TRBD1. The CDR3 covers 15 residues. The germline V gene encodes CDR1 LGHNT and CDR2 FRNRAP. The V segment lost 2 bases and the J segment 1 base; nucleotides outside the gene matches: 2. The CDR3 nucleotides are TGTGCTAGTGGTTTGCCACAGGGGGCGAACACTGAAGCTTTCTTT. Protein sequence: CASGLPQGANTEAFF.

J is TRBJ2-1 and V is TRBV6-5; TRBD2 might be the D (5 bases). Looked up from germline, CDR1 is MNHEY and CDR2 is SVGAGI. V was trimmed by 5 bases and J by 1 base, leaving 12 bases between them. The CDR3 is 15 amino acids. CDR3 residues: CASSVTADSYNEQFF. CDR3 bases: TGTGCCAGCAGTGTAACAGCGGATTCCTACAATGAGCAGTTCTTC.

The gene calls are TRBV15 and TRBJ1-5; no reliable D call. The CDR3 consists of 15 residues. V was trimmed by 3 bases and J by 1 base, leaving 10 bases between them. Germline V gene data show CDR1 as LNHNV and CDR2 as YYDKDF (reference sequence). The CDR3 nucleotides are TGTGCCACCAGCAGGGCTAGTACGAGCAATCAGCCCCAGCATTTT. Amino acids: CATSRASTSNQPQHF.

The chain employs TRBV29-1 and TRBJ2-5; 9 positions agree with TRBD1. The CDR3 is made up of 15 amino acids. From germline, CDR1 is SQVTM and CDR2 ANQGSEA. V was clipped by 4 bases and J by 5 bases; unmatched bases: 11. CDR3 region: CSVATGTGLYETQYF. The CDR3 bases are TGCAGCGTTGCGACCGGGACAGGGTTATACGAGACCCAGTACTTC.

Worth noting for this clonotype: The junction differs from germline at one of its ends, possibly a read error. CDR3 in DNA: TGTGCCTGGGGTCCCCTCCCCAATGGCTTC. Encoded protein: CAWGPLPNGF. The chain combines TRBV30 with TRBJ1-2; D unresolved. CDR3 length equals 10 residues. Looked up from germline, CDR1 is GTSNPN and CDR2 is SVGIG (reference sequence).